The 27 T cell receptor beta chains reported below all come from one sample, sequenced in a study of shared clonotypes between healthy human individuals. CD45RO-negative CD8 cells positively selected for CCR7 made up the naive population, which excluded terminally differentiated effector memory CD45RA+ cells. The table came from immunoSEQ multiplex PCR; TCRdb's copy has only in-frame clones and leaves some out. The sample includes more than 2 million clones, 85% to 95% of them seen just once. Specimen: naive CD8+ T cells from PBMCs. The receptors were gathered from a man aged 18 to 30 in good health. Some clones in this sample may be carry-over from other donors' samples.

J is TRBJ2-2 and V is TRBV29-1; D not certain. Trimming removed 4 bases from V and 5 bases from J, with 8 bases in between. The CDR3 has 12 amino acids. CDR1 is SQVTM, CDR2 ANQGSEA, per germline. The CDR3 loop is CSVVVATGELFF. The DNA of the CDR3 is TGCAGCGTTGTCGTGGCAACCGGGGAGCTGTTTTTT.

Concerning this clone itself: Other DNA sequences in this sample translate to the same CDR3. This chain joins TRBV11-2 and TRBJ2-7, with TRBD2 matching 10 bases. Trimming cost V 3 bases and J 2 bases; bases outside gene matches: 4. CDR1 SGHAT and CDR2 FQNNGV come from the germline V gene. CDR3 length: 15 amino acids. CDR3 sequence reads: CASSLGAGGPYEQYF. CDR3 coding DNA: TGTGCCAGCAGCTTGGGAGCGGGAGGGCCCTACGAGCAGTACTTC.

The CDR3 spells CAISEVRQAVNYGYTF. CDR3 nucleotides: TGTGCCATCAGTGAGGTCCGACAGGCAGTTAACTATGGCTACACCTTC. This sequence joins TRBV10-3 and TRBJ1-2; D perhaps matches TRBD1 (6 bases). CDR1 is ENHRY, CDR2 SYGVKD, per germline. With 2 bases removed from V and 1 base from J, the gap between germline ends came to 14 bases. The CDR3 is made up of 16 amino acids.

The J gene is TRBJ2-1, the V gene TRBV27; perhaps TRBD1 as D (6 bases). Germline CDR1 and CDR2: MNHEY and SMNVEV (reference sequence). The V end was cut by 3 bases, the J end by 8 bases, with 17 bases between. The CDR3 contains 15 residues. CDR3 nucleotide sequence: TGTGCCAGCAGTTTGGGGGCCAGGGGCAGGCATGAGCAGTTCTTC. This gives the protein CASSLGARGRHEQFF.

On this clone itself: The sample has other DNA sequences that encode this CDR3 too. The chain uses TRBV27 and TRBJ2-1; 7 bases are shared with TRBD1. The CDR3 runs 15 residues. Germline CDR1 MNHEY, CDR2 SMNVEV (reference sequence). Germline trimming cut 4 bases from V and 0 bases from J; bases unmatched to any gene: 3. CDR3 nucleotide sequence: TGTGCCAGCAGTTCGGGACAGAACTCCTACAATGAGCAGTTCTTC. Protein: CASSSGQNSYNEQFF.

This clone was counted once. V is TRBV5-1 and J is TRBJ1-2; D remains unclear. Germline V gene data show CDR1 as SGHRS and CDR2 as YFSETQ. CDR3 size: 15 residues. V was cut by 0 bases and J by 8 bases, with 17 bases left in between. CDR3 residues: CASSLETAYGGGYTF. The CDR3 nucleotides are TGCGCCAGCAGCTTGGAAACGGCCTACGGAGGCGGCTACACCTTC.

The rearrangement joins TRBV4-1 to TRBJ2-7, with D unresolved. V was trimmed by 1 base and J by 2 bases, leaving 9 bases between them. In germline, CDR1 is MGHRA, CDR2 YSYEKL. CDR3 length: 14 residues. Here the CDR3 reads CASSQVTATYEQYF. DNA for the CDR3: TGCGCCAGCAGCCAAGTTACGGCTACCTACGAGCAGTACTTC.

V gene TRBV7-9 combines with J gene TRBJ2-5, with 8 bases fitting TRBD1. CDR1 and CDR2 (germline): SEHNR, FQNEAQ (reference sequence). V gave up 3 bases and J gave up 5 bases; unmatched junction bases: 2. The length of the CDR3 is 13 residues. The CDR3 nucleotides read TGTGCCAGCAGCTTTGACAGGGGTGAGACCCAGTACTTC. Translated, it gives CASSFDRGETQYF.

The genes are TRBV7-2 and TRBJ2-1, with TRBD1 matching 9 bases. V trimming: 6 bases; J trimming: 4 bases; junction bases outside the gene matches: 7. Germline lookup yields CDR1 SGHTA and CDR2 FQGNSA. The CDR3 has 15 amino acids. Written as DNA, the CDR3 is TGTGCCAGCAGTCCGACAGGGGGACCTTACAATGAGCAGTTCTTC. Translating it yields CASSPTGGPYNEQFF.

This rearrangement joins TRBV11-2 to TRBJ2-1; 10 positions agree with TRBD2. The ends lost 1 base at V and 4 bases at J; junction bases unmatched: 1. Germline loops: CDR1 SGHAT, CDR2 FQNNGV. CDR3 size: 15 residues. CDR3: CASSLASGRYNEQFF. DNA of the CDR3: TGTGCCAGCAGCTTAGCTAGCGGGAGATACAATGAGCAGTTCTTC.

DNA of the CDR3: TGTGCCAGCAGCGAGGGGGCAGTCCAAGAGACCCAGTACTTC. This encodes CASSEGAVQETQYF. V is TRBV7-9 and J is TRBJ2-5; 7 nucleotides align to TRBD1. The length of the CDR3 is 14 residues. Trimming cost V 5 bases and J 1 base; bases outside gene matches: 4. Germline loops: CDR1 SEHNR, CDR2 FQNEAQ (reference sequence). The full variable domain, rest sourced from reference TRBV7-9 and TRBJ2-5, is DTGVSQNPRHKITKRGQNVTFRCDPISEHNRLYWYRQTLGQGPEFLTYFQNEAQLEKSRLLSDRFSAERPKGSFSTLEIQRTEQGDSAMYLCASSEGAVQETQYFGPGTRLLVL.

The chain recombines TRBV5-6 with TRBJ2-7; 9 nucleotides line up with TRBD1. CDR1 and CDR2 (germline): SGHDT, YYEEEE. This CDR3 spans 16 amino acids. V shed 3 bases and J 3 bases; nucleotides not matched to a gene: 10. This CDR3 is CASSSGTGNSLYEQYF. CDR3 DNA sequence: TGTGCCAGCAGCTCAGGGACAGGGAACTCGCTCTACGAGCAGTACTTC.

The chain employs TRBV5-6 and TRBJ2-2; D is undetermined. The germline gives CDR1 SGHDT, CDR2 YYEEEE. V was trimmed by 4 bases and J by 6 bases, leaving 7 bases between them. The CDR3 is 12 amino acids. In nucleotides, the CDR3 is TGTGCCAGCAGCGGCCGCCCCGGGGAGCTGTTTTTT. Protein product: CASSGRPGELFF.

The J gene is TRBJ2-1, the V gene TRBV27; D unclear. CDR3 length: 15 residues. Germline CDR1 and CDR2: MNHEY and SMNVEV (reference sequence). Trimming took off 7 bases at V and 7 bases at J, with 20 bases between the two ends. Here the CDR3 DNA reads TGTGCCAGCAACCCCCTGGGTGGGTTCAGGAATGAGCAGTTCTTC. Protein: CASNPLGGFRNEQFF.

This chain uses TRBV6-1 with TRBJ2-7; D tentatively reads TRBD1 or TRBD2 (5 bases each). The germline V and J ends were trimmed by 8 bases and 0 bases, with 11 bases remaining between them. The CDR3 is 13 residues long. Germline V gene data show CDR1 as MNHNS and CDR2 as SASEGT. The CDR3 bases are TGTGCCAGCTTAGGGACGGACTCCTACGAGCAGTACTTC. Its protein product is CASLGTDSYEQYF.

CDR3 loop: CASSLGLVTDTQYF. The CDR3 DNA is TGTGCCAGCAGCTTGGGACTAGTCACAGATACGCAGTATTTT. The gene calls are TRBV5-8 and TRBJ2-3; a weak D match, TRBD2 (6 bases). The CDR3 extends over 14 amino acids. V dropped 0 bases and J dropped 2 bases, with 7 bases sitting between them. Germline assignment: CDR1 SGHTS and CDR2 YDEGEE.

This sequence joins TRBV30 and TRBJ2-2; D unclear. CDR1 is GTSNPN and CDR2 is SVGIG in the germline V gene (reference sequence). Trimming stripped 4 bases from V and 6 bases from J, with 9 bases between. The CDR3 spans 12 residues. The CDR3 DNA sequence: TGTGCCTGGATCCCTACCTCCGGGGAGCTGTTTTTT. It yields the protein CAWIPTSGELFF.

The chain links TRBV11-2 to TRBJ2-1, with TRBD2 matching 7 bases. The germline gives CDR1 SGHAT, CDR2 FQNNGV. The CDR3 covers 16 residues. With 5 bases clipped from V and 9 bases from J, the junction kept 16 bases outside the gene matches. The CDR3 sequence is CASSDVTLDGEGEQFF. The CDR3 region has the DNA TGTGCCAGCAGCGATGTGACCCTTGATGGGGAGGGTGAGCAGTTCTTC. The full variable domain, with the rest looked up from reference TRBV11-2 and TRBJ2-1, is EAGVAQSPRYKIIEKRQSVAFWCNPISGHATLYWYQQILGQGPKLLIQFQNNGVVDDSQLPKDRFSAERLKGVDSTLKIQPAKLEDSAVYLCASSDVTLDGEGEQFFGPGTRLTVL.

The V gene is TRBV10-1, the J gene TRBJ1-1; the D gene is possibly TRBD1 (5 bases). Germline V lookup: CDR1 WNHNN, CDR2 SYGVQD (reference sequence). Deletions cut 3 bases from V and 11 bases from J, with 10 bases between. CDR3 length equals 11 residues. Written as DNA, the CDR3 is TGCGCCAGCAGTGACGGCAGGGAGGCTTTCTTT. Protein sequence: CASSDGREAFF.

The rearrangement joins TRBV11-2 to TRBJ1-3; the D is unclear. Germline V CDR1 and CDR2: SGHAT, FQNNGV. CDR3 length equals 14 residues. V gave up 5 bases and J gave up 0 bases, with 8 bases separating them. CDR3 residues: CASSQMGSGNTIYF. As DNA, the CDR3 is TGTGCCAGCAGCCAGATGGGCTCTGGAAACACCATATATTTT. Together with reference TRBV11-2 and TRBJ1-3, the CDR3 gives the full variable domain: EAGVAQSPRYKIIEKRQSVAFWCNPISGHATLYWYQQILGQGPKLLIQFQNNGVVDDSQLPKDRFSAERLKGVDSTLKIQPAKLEDSAVYLCASSQMGSGNTIYFGEGSWLTVV.

The chain uses TRBV5-1 and TRBJ2-2; possibly TRBD2 for D (5 bases). V was shortened by 7 bases and J by 1 base, with 8 bases between the two germline ends. The CDR3 totals 13 residues. Germline CDR1 reads SGHRS; CDR2 reads YFSETQ. The CDR3 DNA reads as TGCGCCAGCCGGGATTTGAACACCGGGGAGCTGTTTTTT. Translated, it gives CASRDLNTGELFF.

The genes are TRBV7-9 and TRBJ1-2, with 7 bases that match TRBD1. The CDR3 length is 14 residues. J gave up 7 bases and V 5 bases, and 10 bases lay outside the gene matches. Germline V gene data show CDR1 as SEHNR and CDR2 as FQNEAQ (reference sequence). For the CDR3, the DNA is TGTGCCAGCAGCCCGGTTGCAGGGGGGTTTGGCTACACCTTC. Its protein is CASSPVAGGFGYTF. The variable domain in full, with the rest retrieved from reference TRBV7-9 and TRBJ1-2, is DTGVSQNPRHKITKRGQNVTFRCDPISEHNRLYWYRQTLGQGPEFLTYFQNEAQLEKSRLLSDRFSAERPKGSFSTLEIQRTEQGDSAMYLCASSPVAGGFGYTFGSGTRLTVV.

This chain uses TRBV19 with TRBJ2-5; a weak D match, TRBD1 (5 bases). This CDR3 spans 13 amino acids. CDR1 and CDR2 (germline): LNHDA, SQIVND (reference sequence). The V gene lost 5 bases and the J gene lost 3 bases, with 10 bases spanning the gap. CDR3 protein: CASSHDSEETQYF. The CDR3 nucleotides read TGTGCCAGTAGTCACGACAGCGAAGAGACCCAGTACTTC. Drawing the rest from reference TRBV19 and TRBJ2-5, the complete variable domain is DGGITQSPKYLFRKEGQNVTLSCEQNLNHDAMYWYRQDPGQGLRLIYYSQIVNDFQKGDIAEGYSVSREKKESFPLTVTSAQKNPTAFYLCASSHDSEETQYFGPGTRLLVL.

The chain links TRBV29-1 to TRBJ2-1; a possible D gene is TRBD1 (5 bases). This CDR3 is 14 amino acids long. Trimming cost V 6 bases and J 0 bases, with 12 bases left between them. The germline gives CDR1 SQVTM, CDR2 ANQGSEA. This CDR3 reads CSVLADTSYNEQFF. CDR3 in DNA: TGCAGCGTGCTGGCGGACACCTCCTACAATGAGCAGTTCTTC.

CDR3 in DNA: TGTGCCAGCAGCTCCCGCCGGGCGCGGAGTAGCTCCTACGAGCAGTACTTC. This codes for CASSSRRARSSSYEQYF. This sequence joins TRBV13 and TRBJ2-7; D is unclear. The CDR3 has 17 residues. CDR1 and CDR2 (germline): PRHDT, FYEKMQ (reference sequence). V gave up 4 bases and J gave up 0 bases, with 19 bases separating them.

This chain connects TRBV27 to TRBJ2-2; D remains ambiguous. V lost 6 bases, J lost 1 base, and 9 bases lay in between. This CDR3 has 14 amino acids. Per the germline V gene, CDR1 is MNHEY and CDR2 is SMNVEV (reference sequence). This CDR3 is CASSVAQNTGELFF. In nucleotides, the CDR3 is TGTGCCAGCAGCGTGGCTCAGAACACCGGGGAGCTGTTTTTT.

V is TRBV7-2 and J is TRBJ2-1; 7 bases line up with TRBD2. There are 15 residues in the CDR3. The germline gives CDR1 SGHTA, CDR2 FQGNSA. Unmatched junction bases numbered 9, after V lost 5 bases and J lost 5 bases. CDR3 DNA sequence: TGTGCCAGCAGCCCTCTAGCGGTTGGTGACAATGAGCAGTTCTTC. This sequence encodes CASSPLAVGDNEQFF.